This is a list of T cell receptor beta chains from one sample in a study of control samples from healthy donors and cancer patients. Repertoires were generated with immunoSEQ multiplex PCR, while TCRdb's copy carries only in-frame clones and drops some. The table records roughly 120,000 clones, approximately 90% of them present only once. Source material: blood. Receptor source: a middle-aged man in good health. CDR3s leave out the opening cysteine and the closing phenylalanine or tryptophan. Each record gives: J gene, V gene, CDR3 protein.

J: TRBJ1-1; V: TRBV12-3/TRBV12-4; CDR3: ASSFSENTEAF
J: TRBJ1-5; V: TRBV19; CDR3: ASSGQDARQPQH
J: TRBJ1-2; V: TRBV7-9; CDR3: ASSLGDYKAVVYGYT
J: TRBJ1-6; V: TRBV30; CDR3: AWIEYPANLH
J: TRBJ2-7; V: TRBV5-1; CDR3: ASSPRDHTYEQY
J: TRBJ2-3; V: TRBV3-1/TRBV3-2; CDR3: ASSVSGATDTQY
J: TRBJ2-7; V: TRBV19; CDR3: ASRFRQGLGYEQY
J: TRBJ2-5; V: TRBV29-1; CDR3: SVEVAASQY
J: TRBJ1-4; V: TRBV4-2; CDR3: ASSQVTGNEKLF
J: TRBJ1-2; V: TRBV6-5; CDR3: ASETNYGYT
J: TRBJ2-7; V: TRBV24-1; CDR3: ATSDAGTGFDEQY
J: TRBJ1-5; V: TRBV10-3; CDR3: AISESEQNNQPQH
J: TRBJ2-2; V: TRBV19; CDR3: ASSILAGGYTGELF
J: TRBJ2-6; V: TRBV5-1; CDR3: ASRVVQAGANVLT
J: TRBJ1-3; V: TRBV4-1; CDR3: ASSQERY
J: TRBJ1-1; V: TRBV18; CDR3: ASSPNSQNTEAF
J: TRBJ2-1; V: TRBV7-3; CDR3: ASSLDGGRSDAEQF
J: TRBJ1-4; V: TRBV28; CDR3: ASRYGTGNEKLF
J: TRBJ2-3; V: TRBV7-2; CDR3: ASSFSVLSTDTQY
J: TRBJ1-6; V: TRBV7-3; CDR3: ASSPVGGTGAPLH
J: TRBJ1-3; V: TRBV11-2; CDR3: ASSLRQTSGNTIY
J: TRBJ2-1; V: TRBV4-1; CDR3: ASSQEEGARSNEQF
J: TRBJ2-3; V: TRBV20-1; CDR3: SASPQGTDTQY
J: TRBJ2-5; V: TRBV7-9; CDR3: ASSRGRDGETQY
J: TRBJ1-5; V: TRBV5-1; CDR3: ASSKMTDQPQH
J: TRBJ1-2; V: TRBV2; CDR3: ASSDREWWYGYT